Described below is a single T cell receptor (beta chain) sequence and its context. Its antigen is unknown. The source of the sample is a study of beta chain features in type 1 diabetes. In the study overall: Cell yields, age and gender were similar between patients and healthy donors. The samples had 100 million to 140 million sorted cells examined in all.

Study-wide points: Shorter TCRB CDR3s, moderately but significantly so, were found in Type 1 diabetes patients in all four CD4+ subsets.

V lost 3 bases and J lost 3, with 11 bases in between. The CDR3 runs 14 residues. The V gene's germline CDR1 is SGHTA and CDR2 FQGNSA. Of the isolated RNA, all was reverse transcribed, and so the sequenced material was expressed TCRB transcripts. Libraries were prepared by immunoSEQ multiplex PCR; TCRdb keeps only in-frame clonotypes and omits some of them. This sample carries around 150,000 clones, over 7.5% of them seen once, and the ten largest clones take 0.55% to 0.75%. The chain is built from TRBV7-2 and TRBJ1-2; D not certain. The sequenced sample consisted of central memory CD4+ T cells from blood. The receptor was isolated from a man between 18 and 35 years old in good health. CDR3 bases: TGTGCCAGCAGCTTTCCCCGGGAATACTATGGCTACACCTTC. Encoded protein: CASSFPREYYGYTF.